The entry below describes one TCR beta chain. The source of the sample is a study of cytomegalovirus exposure and HLA in healthy donors. As for the study in general: Caucasian-associated ancestry cluster membership applied to under 85% of approximately 400 genotyped donors.

V was pared by 0 bases and J by 3 bases, with 9 bases of the junction left unmatched. The CDR3 has 17 amino acids. CDR1 is LNHNV, CDR2 YYDKDF, per germline (reference sequence). The study ran its PCR with 60 Vbeta and 13 Jbeta primers. Repertoires were generated with immunoSEQ multiplex PCR, while TCRdb's copy carries only in-frame clones and drops some. The table has approximately 150,000 clones, 75% to 90% seen once. The receptor comes from a woman in her twenties or thirties in good health and CMV-seronegative. The rearrangement links TRBV15 to TRBJ2-3; 7 nucleotides line up with TRBD2. Sequencing was done on a sample of PBMCs. This CDR3 is CATSRDRGEVGTDTQYF. CDR3 sequence (DNA): TGTGCCACCAGCAGAGATCGGGGGGAGGTGGGTACAGATACGCAGTATTTT.